Included here is one T cell receptor (beta chain) sequence, with context. Profiled with immunoSEQ multiplex PCR; TCRdb holds only in-frame clones, not every one. The sample holds tens of thousands of clones; around 76% are singletons and the top ten take more than 8%. This specimen comes from a study of PD-L1 blockade in urothelial cancer. This TCR was recovered from a man between 65 and 85 years old with urothelial cancer. Material: PBMCs, obtained around atezolizumab (anti-PD-L1) treatment.

The CDR3 sequence: CASAGQVGSEAFF. In DNA form, the CDR3 reads TGCGCCAGCGCGGGACAGGTGGGGAGTGAAGCTTTCTTT. J is TRBJ1-1 and V is TRBV10-2; 8 positions match TRBD1. CDR1 WSHSY and CDR2 SAAADI come from the germline V gene. The CDR3 covers 13 residues. Trimming removed 8 bases from V and 7 bases from J; junction bases left unmatched: 9.